Included here is one T cell receptor beta chain sequence, with context. Its cognate antigen has yet to be identified. No base quality values were provided; no much bigger clone lies one nucleotide off. This sample is part of a study of blood T cell repertoires in COVID-19 (dated by TCRdb to 2020 to 2022). Regarding the research as a whole: Collaborator samples came from the United States, Italy and Spain and covered acute and convalescent phases of COVID-19. HLA class I and class II types, where available, came from metadata supplied by the sample provider rather than from assay-based typing. A de-identified subject ID, COVID-19 status, age in years and sex were almost always included in the sample metadata. The dataset comprised deeply sampled blood TCRbeta repertoires from subjects exposed to, actively infected with, or recovered from COVID-19. The samples were drawn from the first 160 participants of the ongoing ImmuneRACE study and from 950 to 1,500 subjects provided by 6 global collaborators. The prospective study material was composed of cDNA or gDNA derived from T cells, B-cell-depleted T cells, or PBMCs. The repertoires were released in a freely available public database intended as a resource for research on the immune response to SARS-CoV-2. Here is what the overall study found, with its caveats: How much clinical and demographic metadata was included differed by source and by participant, and the metadata was provided uncurated.

Participants in the prospective study were aged about 18 to 100 years, lived in under 30 United States geographic areas, and enrolled through a virtual design. To assign participants to cohorts, the prospective study relied on clinical history that participants themselves reported in a screening survey and a study questionnaire. A participant counted as exposed if, within 2 weeks of entering the study, that participant had been in contact with someone who had a PCR-confirmed or clinician-diagnosed COVID-19 case. Mobile phlebotomists in the prospective study collected whole blood, serum and a nasopharyngeal or oropharyngeal swab from every participant. Over a roughly two-month period, participants in the prospective study had the option of providing additional blood draws and questionnaires. Before DNA extraction, blood samples from the prospective study were shipped at room temperature or frozen.

TCRbeta CDR3 regions were amplified from genomic DNA using the immunoSEQ Assay, a bias-controlled multiplex PCR. Turning to the authors' computational methods: The number of nucleated cells in each sample was estimated from the amplification of reference gene primers within the assay. Sequence reads were collapsed and filtered to measure the absolute abundance of every unique TCRbeta CDR3 rearrangement. For each sample, productive Simpson clonality was calculated by taking the square root of Simpson's diversity index across productive rearrangements. TCRdb took this table from immuneACCESS and kept in-frame rearrangements with V and J called. Such tables lack part of the clones; where checked against another copy, unresolved V genes explain under half of the gap, and the rest is unexplained. The DNA gave D and trimming, while V, J and clone size come from that table. The sample includes approximately 220,000 clones, with around 90% observed a single time. About 16% of the sample comes from the top ten.

Taken from the germline V gene (reference sequence), the CDR1 and CDR2 loops are DFQATT and SNEGSKA. Including cysteine and phenylalanine, the CDR3 has 14 amino acids. Just the 42-base CDR3 DNA is kept, in frame starting at base 1. V lost 6 bases and J lost 4 bases; the stretch between them is 18 bases long. Sequencing was carried out using PBMCs or T cells enriched from blood (not recorded which). The V gene is TRBV20-1 and the J gene is TRBJ1-2; 6 matching bases give a weak D call of TRBD1. This TCR derives from a man aged 30 to 45 who had been exposed to COVID-19. The DNA sequence is TGCAGTGCGAGTTCAAGGGACACAATCTATGGCTACACCTTC. This sequence encodes CSASSRDTIYGYTF.